This passage covers 30 T cell receptor beta chains from one sample sequenced in a study of blood T cell repertoires in COVID-19. Generated by immunoSEQ multiplex PCR, the TCRdb table keeps only in-frame clones and is missing some. The data show about 150,000 clones, about 83% seen once. The sequencing sample was made of PBMCs or T cells enriched from blood (not recorded which). Receptors were obtained from a woman in her fifties or sixties with acute COVID-19.

The gene calls are TRBV7-3 and TRBJ1-6, with D uncertain. V lost 4 bases, J lost 3 bases, and 10 bases lay in between. The CDR3 length is 15 residues. From germline, CDR1 is SGHTA and CDR2 FQGTGA. Here the CDR3 reads CASSSAGIYNSPLHF. The CDR3 DNA is TGTGCCAGCAGCTCAGCCGGGATCTATAATTCACCCCTCCACTTT.

The chain recombines TRBV19 with TRBJ2-2; TRBD1 is a possible D gene (6 bases). Trimming stripped 4 bases from V and 5 bases from J, with 11 bases between. Per germline, CDR1 LNHDA and CDR2 SQIVND (reference sequence). CDR3 size: 14 residues. CDR3 sequence reads: CASSRDTTTGELFF. The CDR3 DNA is TGTGCCAGTAGTAGGGACACTACGACCGGGGAGCTGTTTTTT.

This clone was seen a few times. V usage is TRBV29-1 and J usage is TRBJ2-4; TRBD2 agrees at 7 bases. Germline V gene sequence: CDR1 SQVTM, CDR2 ANQGSEA. There are 12 residues in the CDR3. J was trimmed by 5 bases and V by 5 bases; bases with no gene match: 3. CDR3 bases: TGCAGCGTTAGGGACTATGAAAACATTCAGTACTTC. This codes for CSVRDYENIQYF.

The chain is built from TRBV4-1 and TRBJ1-3; D gene unclear. Looked up from germline, CDR1 is MGHRA and CDR2 is YSYEKL. This CDR3 region has 15 residues. Trimming took off 0 bases at V and 0 bases at J, with 6 bases between the two ends. CDR3 protein: CASSQEGHSGNTIYF. CDR3 nucleotides: TGCGCCAGCAGCCAAGAGGGCCACTCTGGAAACACCATATATTTT.

In its sample, this clone was seen many times. The chain carries TRBV6-5 and TRBJ1-4, with TRBD1 identical over 7 bases. Germline V lookup: CDR1 MNHEY, CDR2 SVGAGI. The CDR3 is 15 residues long. Germline trimming cut 6 bases from V and 2 bases from J; bases unmatched to any gene: 6. The DNA of the CDR3 is TGTGCCAGCAGAGCCCAACAGGGGACTAATGAAAAACTGTTTTTT. Its translation: CASRAQQGTNEKLFF.

V is TRBV27 and J is TRBJ1-6; a weak D match, TRBD1 (5 bases). Trimming took off 4 bases at V and 6 bases at J, with 13 bases between the two ends. The CDR3 extends over 15 amino acids. Germline CDR1 and CDR2: MNHEY and SMNVEV (reference sequence). The CDR3 DNA follows: TGTGCCAGCAGTTGGACATCCCAAAGTAATTCACCCCTCCACTTT. Residues: CASSWTSQSNSPLHF.

The rearrangement links TRBV4-1 to TRBJ1-1, with 7 bases lining up with TRBD1. With V trimmed by 1 base and J by 6 bases, 8 bases remained unmatched. The CDR3 extends over 15 amino acids. The germline V gene encodes CDR1 MGHRA and CDR2 YSYEKL. The CDR3 nucleotides are TGCGCCAGCAGCCAAGCTCGACAGGGTGGCCCTGAAGCTTTCTTT. It translates to CASSQARQGGPEAFF.

This clone turned up a few times. This chain connects TRBV5-1 to TRBJ2-3, with D maybe TRBD1 (6 bases). The V end was cut by 5 bases, the J end by 0 bases, with 16 bases between. CDR1 is SGHRS, CDR2 YFSETQ, per germline. The CDR3 totals 16 residues. CDR3 sequence reads: CASRQQGQLSTDTQYF. As DNA, the CDR3 is TGCGCCAGCAGACAACAGGGCCAACTTAGCACAGATACGCAGTATTTT.

This clone came up a few times. The chain is built from TRBV7-9 and TRBJ2-7; 8 bases are a match to TRBD2. Germline CDR1 is SEHNR and CDR2 is FQNEAQ (reference sequence). With 3 bases clipped from V and 5 bases from J, the junction kept 6 bases outside the gene matches. There are 14 residues in the CDR3. The CDR3 DNA reads as TGTGCCAGCAGCTTTTGGCGGGAGGTAGACGAGCAGTACTTC. As protein: CASSFWREVDEQYF.

The V gene is TRBV4-3, the J gene TRBJ1-6, with D maybe TRBD1 (6 bases). V shed 0 bases and J shed 7 bases, with 13 bases lying between them. Per germline, CDR1 LGHNA and CDR2 YSLEER. The CDR3 is made up of 16 amino acids. The CDR3 DNA reads TGCGCCAGCAGCCAAGATTCTCAGGGGCTCAATTCACCCCTCCACTTT. Encoded protein: CASSQDSQGLNSPLHF.

The CDR3 loop is CASSMAGARVDTQYF. The CDR3 nucleotides read TGCGCCAGCAGTATGGCGGGGGCCCGGGTAGATACGCAGTATTTT. The chain links TRBV5-1 to TRBJ2-3; weak D call: TRBD2 (7 bases). CDR3 length equals 15 residues. The V end lost 5 bases, the J end lost 5 bases, and 18 bases lay between the germline ends. Per germline, CDR1 SGHRS and CDR2 YFSETQ.

V usage is TRBV6-5 and J usage is TRBJ2-7; 7 bases line up with TRBD2. Per germline, CDR1 MNHEY and CDR2 SVGAGI. The CDR3 contains 14 residues. Trimming took 6 bases from V and 3 from J; bases not matched to a gene: 8. CDR3 nucleotide sequence: TGTGCCAGCAGCGCTGGGGCTAGCGGCTACGAGCAGTACTTC. Translating gives CASSAGASGYEQYF.

Comments on this clone: Other nucleotide sequences from this sample produce the same CDR3. The J gene is TRBJ1-1, the V gene TRBV12-5; D is uncertain. The V and J ends lost 3 bases and 1 base respectively, with 6 bases between them. CDR1 and CDR2 (germline): LGHNT, FRNRAP. The CDR3 is 13 amino acids. This CDR3 is CASGFTENTEAFF. Here the CDR3 DNA reads TGTGCTAGTGGTTTTACAGAGAACACTGAAGCTTTCTTT. The full variable domain, completed using reference TRBV12-5 and TRBJ1-1, is DARVTQTPRHKVTEMGQEVTMRCQPILGHNTVFWYRQTMMQGLELLAYFRNRAPLDDSGMPKDRFSAEMPDATLATLKIQPSEPRDSAVYFCASGFTENTEAFFGQGTRLTVV.

Only one count was recorded for this clone. The chain recombines TRBV7-2 with TRBJ1-1, with 8 bases identical to TRBD1. Trimming at V came to 0 bases and at J to 4 bases, leaving 7 bases not matched to a gene. The CDR3 totals 16 residues. Germline V gene data show CDR1 as SGHTA and CDR2 as FQGNSA. In DNA form, the CDR3 reads TGTGCCAGCAGCTTAGCTAGGACAGGGAGGCGCACTGAAGCTTTCTTT. Translated, it gives CASSLARTGRRTEAFF.

V usage is TRBV7-2 and J usage is TRBJ2-2, with 8 nucleotides matching TRBD2. Germline CDR1 and CDR2: SGHTA and FQGNSA. The CDR3 is 17 residues long. V was clipped by 4 bases and J by 0 bases; unmatched bases: 7. The CDR3 bases are TGTGCCAGCAGCTCCCGACTAGCGATCACGAACACCGGGGAGCTGTTTTTT. Its translation is CASSSRLAITNTGELFF.

The chain links TRBV29-1 to TRBJ2-7; 7 nucleotides agree with TRBD1. The ends lost 2 bases at V and 3 bases at J; junction bases unmatched: 4. Germline CDR1 and CDR2: SQVTM and ANQGSEA. This CDR3 comprises 13 residues. CDR3 nucleotides: TGCAGCGTTGAATACGGGGACAGCTACGAGCAGTACTTC. This sequence encodes CSVEYGDSYEQYF.

The chain employs TRBV27 and TRBJ1-6, with TRBD1 matching 7 bases. The CDR3 is 14 residues long. Germline CDR1 reads MNHEY; CDR2 reads SMNVEV (reference sequence). Unmatched junction bases numbered 6, after V lost 7 bases and J lost 6 bases. The CDR3 DNA sequence: TGTGCCAGCAAGCTGGGACAGTTTAATTCACCCCTCCACTTT. Amino acid sequence: CASKLGQFNSPLHF.

In this sample, this clone turned up once. The chain is built from TRBV4-2 and TRBJ2-7; 7 nucleotides agree with TRBD2. CDR3 length: 15 amino acids. The ends lost 0 bases at V and 0 bases at J; junction bases unmatched: 2. Germline V gene data show CDR1 as LGHNA and CDR2 as YNFKEQ. This CDR3 is CASSQEGGISYEQYF. The CDR3 nucleotides read TGTGCCAGCAGCCAAGAGGGGGGGATCTCCTACGAGCAGTACTTC.

This sequence joins TRBV7-9 and TRBJ2-6, with D perhaps TRBD1 (6 bases). V was clipped by 6 bases and J by 0 bases, with 9 bases between them. CDR1 and CDR2 (germline): SEHNR, FQNEAQ (reference sequence). The CDR3 sequence is 15 residues long. The CDR3 here is CASRDSNSGANVLTF. The CDR3 DNA sequence: TGTGCCAGCAGGGACAGTAACTCTGGGGCCAACGTCCTGACTTTC.

This chain connects TRBV7-9 to TRBJ1-5; tentative D call: TRBD1 (6 bases). The germline V and J ends were trimmed by 1 base and 1 base, with 11 bases remaining between them. The CDR3 covers 16 residues. Germline V gene data show CDR1 as SEHNR and CDR2 as FQNEAQ (reference sequence). The CDR3 reads CASSLDGGLSNQPQHF. Written as DNA, the CDR3 is TGTGCCAGCAGCTTAGATGGGGGCTTAAGCAATCAGCCCCAGCATTTT.

V usage is TRBV2 and J usage is TRBJ1-2; 7 nucleotides match TRBD1. The V gene's germline CDR1 is SNHLY and CDR2 FYNNEI. The CDR3 covers 14 residues. The V gene end was trimmed by 5 bases and the J gene end by 3 bases; junction bases not matched to a gene: 6. Here the CDR3 DNA reads TGTGCCAGCAGTCCGACAGGGAATGACTATGGCTACACCTTC. Its protein is CASSPTGNDYGYTF.

The chain recombines TRBV27 with TRBJ2-1; 9 nucleotides match TRBD2. Germline V gene data show CDR1 as MNHEY and CDR2 as SMNVEV (reference sequence). This CDR3 spans 16 amino acids. The V gene end was trimmed by 8 bases and the J gene end by 4 bases; junction bases not matched to a gene: 12. For the CDR3, the DNA is TGTGCCAGCGGGAACTTAGCGGGAGCTCGATACAATGAGCAGTTCTTC. Its translation is CASGNLAGARYNEQFF.

This chain connects TRBV20-1 to TRBJ2-1; 7 bases match TRBD2. V trimming: 3 bases; J trimming: 5 bases; junction bases outside the gene matches: 10. The CDR3 contains 15 residues. Germline V gives CDR1 DFQATT, CDR2 SNEGSKA (reference sequence). This chain's CDR3 is CSASGGSARNNEQFF. CDR3 nucleotides: TGCAGTGCTAGTGGCGGGAGCGCCCGTAACAATGAGCAGTTCTTC.

The chain employs TRBV7-9 and TRBJ2-2; TRBD2 matches 12 bases. The ends lost 4 bases at V and 3 bases at J; junction bases unmatched: 6. Germline V gene lookup returns CDR1 SEHNR and CDR2 FQNEAQ (reference sequence). The CDR3 runs 17 residues. The CDR3 nucleotides read TGTGCCAGCAGCTCCCCGGGACTAGCGGGCTACACCGGGGAGCTGTTTTTT. Amino acid sequence: CASSSPGLAGYTGELFF.

For this clone: A read error may produce the germline difference seen at one junction end. The chain employs TRBV19 and TRBJ2-7, with D possibly being TRBD2 (6 bases). Germline assignment: CDR1 LNHDA and CDR2 SQIVND (reference sequence). The CDR3 is made up of 15 amino acids. Here the CDR3 reads CASSTLIVPRGEQYF. As DNA, the CDR3 is TGTGCCAGCAGTACCCTTATTGTTCCTCGGGGGGAGCAGTACTTC.

This clone was counted a single time. This chain connects TRBV24-1 to TRBJ2-1, with TRBD1 matching 10 bases. The germline V gene encodes CDR1 KGHDR and CDR2 SFDVKD. V was clipped by 5 bases and J by 3 bases; unmatched bases: 6. This CDR3 comprises 16 residues. The CDR3 loop is CATSGSTGGLYNEQFF. The DNA of the CDR3 is TGTGCCACCAGTGGCTCGACAGGGGGCCTCTACAATGAGCAGTTCTTC.

V and J are TRBV9 and TRBJ2-1; 7 positions agree with TRBD2. The length of the CDR3 is 15 residues. Germline V gene data show CDR1 as SGDLS and CDR2 as YYNGEE. V lost 2 bases and J lost 4; bases outside the gene matches: 6. The CDR3 sequence is CASSVREAGYNEQFF. The CDR3 region has the DNA TGTGCCAGCAGCGTTCGGGAGGCCGGGTACAATGAGCAGTTCTTC.

This clone was observed once. The V call is TRBV28, the J call TRBJ1-5; tentatively, D is TRBD1 (5 bases). The CDR3 extends over 13 amino acids. Germline assignment: CDR1 MDHEN and CDR2 SYDVKM. V gave up 6 bases and J gave up 2 bases, with 8 bases separating them. CDR3 DNA: TGTGCCAGCAGATTACAGGGCAATCAGCCCCAGCATTTT. Its protein product is CASRLQGNQPQHF. Looking up the rest from reference TRBV28 and TRBJ1-5 gives the full variable domain: DVKVTQSSRYLVKRTGEKVFLECVQDMDHENMFWYRQDPGLGLRLIYFSYDVKMKEKGDIPEGYSVSREKKERFSLILESASTNQTSMYLCASRLQGNQPQHFGDGTRLSIL.

The genes are TRBV5-1 and TRBJ2-3; TRBD2 matches 10 bases. Germline-derived CDR1 and CDR2 are SGHRS and YFSETQ. This CDR3 comprises 15 residues. V lost 3 bases to trimming and J lost 1 base; unmatched junction nucleotides: 2. CDR3 bases: TGCGCCAGCAGCTCGGGACTAGCGCGCACAGATACGCAGTATTTT. Translating gives CASSSGLARTDTQYF.

J is TRBJ2-7 and V is TRBV7-6, with TRBD1 identical over 12 bases. This CDR3 is 15 amino acids long. J gave up 4 bases and V 5 bases, and 6 bases lay outside the gene matches. Germline CDR1 reads SGHVS; CDR2 reads FNYEAQ. This CDR3 is CASSRGQGALYEQYF. The CDR3 DNA sequence: TGTGCCAGCAGCCGGGGACAGGGGGCTCTATACGAGCAGTACTTC.